These 24 T cell receptor beta chains were all obtained from the same sample, sequenced in a study of T cells in Graves' hyperthyroidism and ophthalmopathy. Regions amplified from RNA transcripts were the TCR beta CDR3 regions. HTBI primers were the set used in a first-round RT-PCR of the TCR CDR3. TCRdb used MiXCR to reprocess the multiplex PCR reads, holding one entry per CDR3 protein. This repertoire shows more than 600,000 distinct CDR3 sequences, 16% found once; its top ten account for approximately 8.4%. Sequenced input: blood. The receptors here all came from a man aged 18 to 29 with Graves' hyperthyroidism.

This clonotype was observed at least ten times. The chain links TRBV12-3 or TRBV12-4 to TRBJ1-2; D gene uncertain. The ends were cut back, 5 bases at V and 7 bases at J, with 17 bases in the middle. This CDR3 is built from 14 residues. CDR3 DNA: TGTGCCAGCAGTCCCGAACCAGACCCAGGTGGCTACACCTTC. As protein: CASSPEPDPGGYTF.

This clonotype was recorded a few times. This may arise from a read error, as a much more abundant clone is one base away. J is TRBJ2-5 and V is TRBV12-3 or TRBV12-4; 11 bases map to TRBD2. The CDR3 consists of 16 residues. DNA of the CDR3: TGTGCCAGCAGGCAACTAGCGGGAGAGGAAAAAAAGACCCAGTGCTTC. As protein: CASRQLAGEEKKTQCF.

This clonotype was counted only a few times. The chain uses TRBV9 and TRBJ2-1; TRBD1 matches at 9 bases. Germline values: CDR1 SGDLS, CDR2 YYNGEE. The CDR3 runs 15 residues. V gave up 4 bases and J gave up 7 bases; unmatched junction bases: 9. In DNA form, the CDR3 reads TGTGCCAGCAGCCCTCGGACAGGGGTGATGAATGAGCAGTTCTTC. It translates to CASSPRTGVMNEQFF.

The J gene is TRBJ1-2, the V gene TRBV18; a possible D gene is TRBD1 (6 bases). This CDR3 spans 15 amino acids. CDR1 and CDR2 (germline): KGHSH, LQKENI. V lost 1 base and J lost 2, with 11 bases in between. As DNA, the CDR3 is TGTGCCAGCTCACCACTGGGGGCAGGGAACTATGGCTACACCTTC. As protein: CASSPLGAGNYGYTF.

In the case of this clonotype: This may arise from a read error, as a much more abundant clone is one base away. The chain combines TRBV30 with TRBJ2-1, with D perhaps given as TRBD1 or TRBD2 (5 bases each). Germline loops: CDR1 GTSNPN, CDR2 SVGIG (reference sequence). V was shortened by 8 bases and J by 8 bases, with 16 bases between the two germline ends. The CDR3 contains 12 residues. In nucleotides, the CDR3 is TGTGCCGGGACCTACCTTAGGGATGAGCAGTTCTTC. Translating gives CAGTYLRDEQFF.

The chain recombines TRBV29-1 with TRBJ2-3; D is perhaps TRBD1 (6 bases). This CDR3 contains 15 residues. V shed 0 bases and J shed 0 bases, with 10 bases lying between them. The germline V gene encodes CDR1 SQVTM and CDR2 ANQGSEA. CDR3 nucleotides: TGCAGCGTTGAAGATTGGCAGGGGAGCACAGATACGCAGTATTTT. Translation: CSVEDWQGSTDTQYF.

The V gene is TRBV9, the J gene TRBJ1-4, with TRBD1 as a possible D gene (5 bases). Trimming took off 0 bases at V and 8 bases at J, with 14 bases between the two ends. Germline V CDR1 and CDR2: SGDLS, YYNGEE. The CDR3 covers 15 residues. CDR3 in DNA: TGTGCCAGCAGCGTAGAAGGGGCCCCAAGGGAAAAACTGTTTTTT. Translation: CASSVEGAPREKLFF.

This clonotype was counted many times. V gene TRBV28 combines with J gene TRBJ2-4, with 7 bases fitting TRBD1. CDR1 is MDHEN and CDR2 is SYDVKM in the germline V gene. The trim removed 6 bases at V and 6 bases at J, leaving 14 bases unmatched. The CDR3 has 16 amino acids. The CDR3 sequence: CASSLDRDGYGNIQYF. In DNA, the CDR3 is TGTGCCAGCAGCCTCGACAGGGATGGGTACGGAAACATTCAGTACTTC.

At least ten counts were recorded for this clonotype. The chain joins TRBV6-5 to TRBJ1-1; D gene unclear. The V gene's germline CDR1 is MNHEY and CDR2 SVGAGI. This CDR3 has 13 residues. V lost 4 bases to trimming and J lost 5 bases, with 11 bases between them. CDR3: CASSSASGTEAFF. The CDR3, as DNA: TGTGCCAGCAGTTCGGCTTCTGGAACTGAAGCTTTCTTT.

This rearrangement joins TRBV11-3 to TRBJ2-1; TRBD1 aligns across 11 bases. Germline CDR1 SGHNT, CDR2 YENEEA. This CDR3 region has 16 residues. Losses at the gene ends were 1 base for V and 7 bases for J; bases not matched to a gene: 6. The CDR3 sequence: CASSLGGTGGINEQFF. CDR3 nucleotide sequence: TGTGCCAGCAGCTTAGGTGGGACAGGGGGGATAAATGAGCAGTTCTTC.

This clonotype showed up many times. The V gene is TRBV29-1, the J gene TRBJ2-1; 8 bases align to TRBD1. The germline gives CDR1 SQVTM, CDR2 ANQGSEA. This CDR3 has 15 amino acids. V lost 7 bases and J lost 0; bases outside the gene matches: 8. The chain's CDR3 is CSAKAGTGSYNEQFF. The CDR3 DNA follows: TGCAGCGCCAAGGCCGGGACAGGCTCCTACAATGAGCAGTTCTTC.

V is TRBV6-2 or TRBV6-3 and J is TRBJ2-5; TRBD2 agrees at 9 bases. The CDR3 has 16 residues. Germline trimming cut 6 bases from V and 10 bases from J; bases unmatched to any gene: 18. From germline, CDR1 is MNHEY and CDR2 SVGEGT. The CDR3 DNA is TGTGCCAGCAGCTACGGTGATGCGGGAGGGCCCTTAGACCAGTACTTC. It translates to CASSYGDAGGPLDQYF.

The sample holds many counts of this clonotype. This rearrangement joins TRBV28 to TRBJ1-1; D might be TRBD1 (6 bases). The CDR3 spans 13 residues. Trimming took off 7 bases at V and 13 bases at J, with 22 bases between the two ends. CDR1 and CDR2 (germline): MDHEN, SYDVKM. CDR3 region: CASTNREWRRGFF. CDR3 nucleotides: TGTGCCAGCACAAACAGGGAGTGGCGGAGGGGTTTCTTT.

The V and J genes are TRBV5-1 and TRBJ2-7; D is uncertain. Trimming stripped 5 bases from V and 3 bases from J, with 6 bases between. Germline CDR1 SGHRS, CDR2 YFSETQ. The CDR3 extends over 11 amino acids. CDR3 sequence reads: CASRSIYEQYF. DNA for the CDR3: TGCGCCAGCAGGTCCATCTACGAGCAGTACTTC. The variable domain in full, completed from reference TRBV5-1 and TRBJ2-7, reads KAGVTQTPRYLIKTRGQQVTLSCSPISGHRSVSWYQQTPGQGLQFLFEYFSETQRNKGNFPGRFSGRQFSNSRSEMNVSTLELGDSALYLCASRSIYEQYFGPGTRLTVT.

This chain joins TRBV4-3 and TRBJ2-3; D uncertain. Looked up from germline, CDR1 is LGHNA and CDR2 is YSLEER. V shed 0 bases and J shed 3 bases, with 13 bases lying between them. The CDR3 consists of 16 residues. The DNA for the CDR3 is TGCGCCAGCAGCCAAGATAAGGGCAGTATAACAGATACGCAGTATTTT. This translates into CASSQDKGSITDTQYF.

This clonotype showed up many times. V gene TRBV7-7 combines with J gene TRBJ2-7, with TRBD1 as a possible D gene (5 bases). Germline CDR1 SSHAT, CDR2 FNYEAQ (reference sequence). V lost 1 base, J lost 6 bases, and 10 bases lay in between. The CDR3 loop spans 13 amino acids. The CDR3 DNA follows: TGTGCCAGCAGCTTAGAATGGCAGGGCGAGCAGTACTTC. This encodes CASSLEWQGEQYF.

Many counts were recorded for this clonotype. The chain joins TRBV12-3 or TRBV12-4 to TRBJ2-3; 7 bases fit TRBD1. V lost 3 bases and J lost 5; bases outside the gene matches: 8. This CDR3 comprises 15 residues. CDR3 coding DNA: TGTGCCAGCAGTTTCTCTTACACAGGGGAAGATACGCAGTATTTT. Translation: CASSFSYTGEDTQYF.

V gene TRBV7-2 combines with J gene TRBJ1-1, with 7 nucleotides matching TRBD1. The CDR3 spans 13 residues. CDR1 SGHTA and CDR2 FQGNSA come from the germline V gene. V shed 3 bases, J shed 5 bases, and the junction held 3 bases outside the gene matches. CDR3 DNA: TGTGCCAGCAGCTTGCGGGACAGAACTGAAGCTTTCTTT. Protein sequence: CASSLRDRTEAFF.

This clonotype was observed a handful of times. The chain joins TRBV25-1 to TRBJ2-3; 9 nucleotides match TRBD2. Germline values: CDR1 MGHDK, CDR2 SYGVNS. J gave up 0 bases and V 2 bases, and 3 bases lay outside the gene matches. The CDR3 is 16 residues long. The CDR3 DNA is TGTGCCAGCAGTGAAGTAGCGGGAGTTAGCACAGATACGCAGTATTTT. Amino acids: CASSEVAGVSTDTQYF.

The chain carries TRBV4-2 and TRBJ2-5, with 8 bases that match TRBD2. Trimming at V came to 4 bases and at J to 6 bases, leaving 10 bases not matched to a gene. Germline loops: CDR1 LGHNA, CDR2 YNFKEQ. This CDR3 is built from 15 residues. The CDR3 DNA reads TGTGCCAGCAGCCCGGGGTTTAGCGGGACGAAGACCCAGTACTTC. It yields the protein CASSPGFSGTKTQYF.

This clonotype was observed once. The chain couples TRBV3-1 to TRBJ2-1; weak D call: TRBD2 (6 bases). Germline-derived CDR1 and CDR2 are LGHDT and YNNKEL (reference sequence). Deletions cut 2 bases from V and 6 bases from J, with 11 bases between. The CDR3 covers 14 residues. CDR3 nucleotides: TGTGCCAGCAGCCAAATGACTAGTATCAATGAGCAGTTCTTC. Its translation: CASSQMTSINEQFF.

This chain uses TRBV20-1 with TRBJ1-5; D is possibly TRBD1 (5 bases). The CDR3 covers 14 residues. V dropped 6 bases and J dropped 2 bases, with 14 bases sitting between them. Germline V lookup: CDR1 DFQATT, CDR2 SNEGSKA (reference sequence). CDR3 in amino acids: CSAGGAGGNQPQHF. The CDR3 bases are TGCAGTGCAGGAGGGGCAGGCGGCAATCAGCCCCAGCATTTT.

V and J are TRBV4-2 and TRBJ2-7, with unresolved D. CDR3 length equals 12 residues. Germline CDR1 reads LGHNA; CDR2 reads YNFKEQ. The V end was cut by 4 bases, the J end by 10 bases, with 14 bases between. The CDR3, as DNA: TGTGCCAGCAGCCCCGAAGGTCTAGAACAGTACTTC. Protein: CASSPEGLEQYF.

This clonotype was detected ten times or more. V is TRBV7-2 and J is TRBJ1-4; D possibly corresponds to TRBD1 (5 bases). V was trimmed by 1 base and J by 8 bases, leaving 23 bases between them. There are 18 residues in the CDR3. Per the germline V gene, CDR1 is SGHTA and CDR2 is FQGNSA. In DNA, the CDR3 is TGTGCCAGCAGCTTAGGGGTACAGATGAGAGAGGGGAGGGAAAAACTGTTTTTT. It specifies CASSLGVQMREGREKLFF. The variable domain in full, with the rest retrieved from reference TRBV7-2 and TRBJ1-4, is GAGVSQSPSNKVTEKGKDVELRCDPISGHTALYWYRQSLGQGLEFLIYFQGNSAPDKSGLPSDRFSAERTGGSVSTLTIQRTQQEDSAVYLCASSLGVQMREGREKLFFGSGTQLSVL.